This T cell receptor beta chain derives from a study of T cells after posttransplantation cyclophosphamide. Cyclophosphamide on days +3 and +4 followed busulfan-fludarabine conditioning and a marrow graft. The table came from immunoSEQ multiplex PCR; TCRdb's copy has only in-frame clones and leaves some out. The data hold 1,500 to 2,500 clones, with 73% observed a single time. CDR3 length equals 13 residues. Germline V gives CDR1 SGDLS, CDR2 YYNGEE. V shed 7 bases and J shed 6 bases, with 13 bases lying between them. In regard to this clone: Its antigen is unknown.

General observations from the study: Recipient CMV seropositivity and CMV reactivation strongly tracked TRB clonality.

This TCR derives from a male patient between 25 and 40 years old who received an allogeneic stem cell transplant from a related donor, was CMV-positive, and had no GVHD. The graft donor may have given rise to some T cells. The rearrangement links TRBV9 to TRBJ2-2, with D tentatively TRBD2 (6 bases). The sequenced sample was CD8+ T cells sorted from PBMCs, obtained 242 days after a stem cell transplant with posttransplant cyclophosphamide. The CDR3 DNA reads as TGTGCCAGCCGACTAGAGGACGCCGGGGAGCTGTTTTTT. Protein product: CASRLEDAGELFF.